This T cell receptor (beta chain) derives from a study of blood T cell repertoires in COVID-19. Study as a whole: In each case, the material was cDNA or gDNA derived from T cells, B-cell-depleted T cells, or PBMCs.

This CDR3 has 17 residues. The V segment lost 2 bases and the J segment 4 bases; nucleotides outside the gene matches: 8. Per the germline V gene, CDR1 is LGHNA and CDR2 is YSLEER. Produced via immunoSEQ multiplex PCR; TCRdb's table is partial and in-frame only. Of a few hundred thousand clones in the sample, more than 75% are singletons; the top ten hold more than 0.95%. Participants were aged about 18 to 89 years from around 26 US areas. Cohort placement rested on clinical history that participants reported themselves. Recovered status in Cohort 3 required two negative PCRs, clearance, or symptom resolution.

The TCR comes from a woman aged 18-29 years who had recovered from COVID-19. The sequencing sample was made of PBMCs or T cells enriched from blood (not recorded which). The chain uses TRBV4-3 and TRBJ2-2; TRBD1 agrees at 9 bases. CDR3 amino acids: CASSQYNRGPSTGELFF. CDR3 DNA sequence: TGCGCCAGCAGCCAATATAACAGGGGGCCTAGCACCGGGGAGCTGTTTTTT.